Listed here are 19 T cell receptor beta chains from one sample, sequenced in a study of PD-1 blockade in classical Hodgkin lymphoma. Time point specified: cycle 4 day 1 (C4D1), after less than 7 weeks of nivolumab. Autologous stem cell transplantation was followed by relapse in every patient, and brentuximab vedotin exposure varied. From thawed PBMCs, magnetic negative selection was used to isolate the CD8+ T cells. The table came from immunoSEQ multiplex PCR; TCRdb's copy has only in-frame clones and leaves some out. The sample has more than 13,000 clones, approximately 91% seen once. This sample comprised CD8+ T cells from blood, obtained before the fourth cycle of nivolumab. The receptor set was obtained from a human donor with classical Hodgkin lymphoma.

The chain joins TRBV7-3 to TRBJ2-5, with 10 bases that match TRBD2. This CDR3 spans 16 amino acids. Germline-derived CDR1 and CDR2 are SGHTA and FQGTGA. V was pared by 2 bases and J by 5 bases, with 8 bases of the junction left unmatched. This CDR3 is CASSLGASGSWETQYF. CDR3 in DNA: TGTGCCAGCAGCTTAGGGGCTAGCGGGAGTTGGGAGACCCAGTACTTC.

The V gene is TRBV7-6, the J gene TRBJ1-1; 8 bases are a match to TRBD1. Germline loops: CDR1 SGHVS, CDR2 FNYEAQ. The junction had 4 bases not matched to a gene; V was cut back by 5 bases and J by 5 bases. The CDR3 is 13 residues long. The CDR3 loop reads CASSLGTGTEAFF. The DNA of the CDR3 is TGTGCCAGCAGCCTCGGGACAGGAACTGAAGCTTTCTTT.

This chain links TRBV7-8 with TRBJ2-1, with a tentative D call TRBD2 (5 bases). V lost 5 bases and J 8 bases, leaving 25 bases between the germline ends. CDR1 is SGHVS and CDR2 is FQNEAQ in the germline V gene. The CDR3 is made up of 17 amino acids. The CDR3 protein is CASSPLAVVGIVDEQFF. CDR3 sequence (DNA): TGTGCCAGCAGCCCCCTGGCCGTAGTCGGGATTGTCGATGAGCAGTTCTTC.

This clone occurred once. The V gene is TRBV4-1, the J gene TRBJ2-5; 8 nucleotides match TRBD1. V dropped 3 bases and J dropped 1; count of bases not matched to a gene: 4. Germline lookup yields CDR1 MGHRA and CDR2 YSYEKL. This CDR3 contains 15 residues. The chain's CDR3 is CASSHPQGAQETQYF. CDR3 nucleotide sequence: TGCGCCAGCAGCCATCCGCAGGGGGCCCAAGAGACCCAGTACTTC.

V usage is TRBV29-1 and J usage is TRBJ2-2; 7 nucleotides align to TRBD1. Germline-derived CDR1 and CDR2 are SQVTM and ANQGSEA. J gave up 6 bases and V 7 bases, and 5 bases lay outside the gene matches. This CDR3 is built from 12 residues. The CDR3 DNA reads TGCAGCGCGACAGGGTGGGCCGGGGAGCTGTTTTTT. Translating gives CSATGWAGELFF.

The V gene is TRBV2, the J gene TRBJ2-1; D uncertain. The CDR3 consists of 13 residues. V lost 5 bases, J lost 5 bases, and 10 bases lay in between. Germline V gives CDR1 SNHLY, CDR2 FYNNEI. This chain's CDR3 is CASSSYADNEQFF. CDR3 coding DNA: TGTGCCAGCAGTTCGTATGCCGACAATGAGCAGTTCTTC.

V is TRBV7-6 and J is TRBJ1-5; no definite D call. Germline V lookup: CDR1 SGHVS, CDR2 FNYEAQ. CDR3 length: 13 amino acids. V was trimmed by 1 base and J by 10 bases, leaving 11 bases between them. Here the CDR3 DNA reads TGTGCCAGCAGCTTAGACCCCGCCGGTCCCCAGCATTTT. The encoded protein is CASSLDPAGPQHF. The full variable domain, with the rest looked up from reference TRBV7-6 and TRBJ1-5, is GAGVSQSPRYKVTKRGQDVALRCDPISGHVSLYWYRQALGQGPEFLTYFNYEAQQDKSGLPNDRFSAERPEGSISTLTIQRTEQRDSAMYRCASSLDPAGPQHFGDGTRLSIL.

This clone qualifies as medium-sized. The chain carries TRBV6-1 and TRBJ1-5; 7 bases match TRBD1. V dropped 6 bases and J dropped 6; count of bases not matched to a gene: 8. The germline V gene has CDR1 MNHNS and CDR2 SASEGT. CDR3 length: 14 amino acids. The CDR3 loop is CASRDRRGRQPQHF. For the CDR3, the DNA is TGTGCCAGCAGGGACAGGCGGGGACGTCAGCCCCAGCATTTT.

This sequence joins TRBV28 and TRBJ2-1; 11 bases align to TRBD2. The CDR3 is made up of 15 amino acids. Trimming removed 6 bases from V and 10 bases from J; junction bases left unmatched: 11. Germline CDR1 is MDHEN and CDR2 is SYDVKM. CDR3 in DNA: TGTGCCAGCAGCAGACTAGCGGGATACCCTCGGGAGCAGTTCTTC. Amino acid sequence: CASSRLAGYPREQFF.

The chain recombines TRBV5-6 with TRBJ2-7; no reliable D call. Germline CDR1 SGHDT, CDR2 YYEEEE. This CDR3 contains 13 residues. V was cut by 1 base and J by 2 bases, with 7 bases left in between. The CDR3 DNA reads TGTGCCAGCAGCTTGAAGGAGACCTACGAGCAGTACTTC. Residues: CASSLKETYEQYF.

The rearrangement joins TRBV19 to TRBJ2-7; unclear D gene. This CDR3 spans 13 amino acids. Germline CDR1 reads LNHDA; CDR2 reads SQIVND (reference sequence). Trimming took 4 bases from V and 4 from J, leaving 11 bases between them. CDR3 sequence reads: CASSTRTGYEQYF. CDR3 bases: TGTGCCAGTAGTACTCGGACCGGATACGAGCAGTACTTC.

The rearrangement uses TRBV11-2 and TRBJ1-3; no reliable D call. Germline V gene sequence: CDR1 SGHAT, CDR2 FQNNGV. Between the trimmed V and J ends, which lost 3 bases and 4 bases, there was a span of 10 bases. The CDR3 covers 14 residues. In DNA, the CDR3 is TGTGCCAGCAGCTTCGAGGTACCGGGAAACACCATATATTTT. This encodes CASSFEVPGNTIYF.

V usage is TRBV4-2 and J usage is TRBJ2-7; no reliable D call. Germline CDR1 reads LGHNA; CDR2 reads YNFKEQ. CDR3 size: 13 residues. Trimming took off 0 bases at V and 0 bases at J, with 3 bases between the two ends. The CDR3 bases are TGTGCCAGCAGCCAAGACACCTCCTACGAGCAGTACTTC. It yields the protein CASSQDTSYEQYF.

J is TRBJ2-1 and V is TRBV4-1; 8 bases map to TRBD1. The CDR3 is 16 amino acids. Per the germline V gene, CDR1 is MGHRA and CDR2 is YSYEKL. V shed 2 bases, J shed 4 bases, and the junction held 7 bases outside the gene matches. CDR3: CASSQHPGTGYNEQFF. The CDR3 nucleotides read TGCGCCAGCAGCCAACACCCCGGGACAGGATACAATGAGCAGTTCTTC.

This clone was picked up one time. This chain joins TRBV27 and TRBJ2-3; D is possibly TRBD1 (5 bases). V was cut by 6 bases and J by 1 base, with 17 bases left in between. The CDR3 loop spans 16 amino acids. Germline loops: CDR1 MNHEY, CDR2 SMNVEV (reference sequence). Here the CDR3 reads CASRPYRYQGTDTQYF. The DNA for the CDR3 is TGTGCCAGCAGACCCTACAGGTATCAGGGCACAGATACGCAGTATTTT.

The sample holds one count of this clone. The chain recombines TRBV30 with TRBJ1-1; D gene unclear. V dropped 3 bases and J dropped 3 bases, with 5 bases sitting between them. CDR1 GTSNPN and CDR2 SVGIG come from the germline V gene (reference sequence). The CDR3 is 11 residues long. CDR3 protein: CAWSAYTEAFF. DNA for the CDR3: TGTGCCTGGAGCGCATACACTGAAGCTTTCTTT. Based on the CDR3 plus reference TRBV30 and TRBJ1-1, the full variable domain is SQTIHQWPATLVQPVGSPLSLECTVEGTSNPNLYWYRQAAGRGLQLLFYSVGIGQISSEVPQNLSASRPQDRQFILSSKKLLLSDSGFYLCAWSAYTEAFFGQGTRLTVV.

This chain links TRBV28 with TRBJ1-5, with D maybe TRBD1 (5 bases). With 8 bases removed from V and 1 base from J, the gap between germline ends came to 15 bases. Germline V gene data show CDR1 as MDHEN and CDR2 as SYDVKM. The CDR3 spans 15 residues. The CDR3: CASLGPPGSNQPQHF. The CDR3 coding sequence is TGTGCCAGCCTGGGACCTCCGGGCAGCAATCAGCCCCAGCATTTT.

The chain recombines TRBV9 with TRBJ1-3; the D is unclear. This CDR3 is built from 15 residues. V was shortened by 4 bases and J by 0 bases, with 11 bases between the two germline ends. Germline CDR1 reads SGDLS; CDR2 reads YYNGEE. In DNA, the CDR3 is TGTGCCAGCAGCCAAACAGCCAGCTCTGGAAACACCATATATTTT. It yields the protein CASSQTASSGNTIYF. The full variable domain, in which reference TRBV9 and TRBJ1-3 provide the parts outside the CDR3, is DSGVTQTPKHLITATGQRVTLRCSPRSGDLSVYWYQQSLDQGLQFLIQYYNGEERAKGNILERFSAQQFPDLHSELNLSSLELGDSALYFCASSQTASSGNTIYFGEGSWLTVV.

V is TRBV10-3 and J is TRBJ1-1, with 8 bases aligning to TRBD1. Germline lookup yields CDR1 ENHRY and CDR2 SYGVKD. The CDR3 extends over 14 amino acids. Germline trimming cut 7 bases from V and 6 bases from J; bases unmatched to any gene: 10. The CDR3 is CAITDGQGKPEAFF. The CDR3 nucleotides are TGTGCCATCACGGACGGACAGGGAAAACCTGAAGCTTTCTTT.